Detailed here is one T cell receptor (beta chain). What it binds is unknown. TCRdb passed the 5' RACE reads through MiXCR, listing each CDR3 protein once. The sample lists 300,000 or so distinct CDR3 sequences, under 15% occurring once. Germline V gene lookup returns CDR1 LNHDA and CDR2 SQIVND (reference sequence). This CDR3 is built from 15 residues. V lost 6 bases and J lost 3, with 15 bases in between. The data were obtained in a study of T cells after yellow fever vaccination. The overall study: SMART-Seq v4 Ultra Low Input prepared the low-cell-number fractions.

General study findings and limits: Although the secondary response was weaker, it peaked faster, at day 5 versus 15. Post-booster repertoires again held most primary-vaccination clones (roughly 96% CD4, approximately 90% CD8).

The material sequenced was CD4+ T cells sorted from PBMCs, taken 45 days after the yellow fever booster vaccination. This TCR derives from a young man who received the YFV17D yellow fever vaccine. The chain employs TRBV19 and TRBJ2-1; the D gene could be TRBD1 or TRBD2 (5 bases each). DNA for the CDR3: TGTGCCAGTAGACGGGACCCTGGGAGCTACAATGAGCAGTTCTTC. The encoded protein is CASRRDPGSYNEQFF. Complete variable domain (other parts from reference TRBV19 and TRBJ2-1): DGGITQSPKYLFRKEGQNVTLSCEQNLNHDAMYWYRQDPGQGLRLIYYSQIVNDFQKGDIAEGYSVSREKKESFPLTVTSAQKNPTAFYLCASRRDPGSYNEQFFGPGTRLTVL.